This is a list of T cell receptor beta chains from one sample in a study of T cells after yellow fever vaccination. Using its own MiXCR run on the 5' RACE reads, TCRdb lists one record per CDR3 protein. The sample holds approximately 550,000 distinct CDR3 sequences, around an eighth seen once. This material consisted of PBMCs, taken on the day of the yellow fever booster vaccination. The receptors originated from a man in his thirties or forties who received the YFV17D yellow fever vaccine. Each CDR3 is given with its conserved first and last residue. The order of the fields is CDR3 protein, CDR3 DNA, V gene, J gene, clone size, D gene. A D gene is named only where the DNA matches it firmly. Expanded clones are given a class, and other clones once, few, many or no size at all.

CACGFSGANVLTF,TGTGCCTGCGGGTTCTCTGGGGCCAACGTCCTGACTTTC,TRBV30,TRBJ2-6,.,.
CATRTGPSTDTQYF,TGTGCCACCAGGACGGGACCGAGCACAGATACGCAGTATTTT,TRBV24-1,TRBJ2-3,few,.
CASSEAWGANSPLHF,TGTGCCAGCAGTGAAGCTTGGGGCGCGAATTCACCCCTCCACTTT,TRBV6-1,TRBJ1-6,few,.
CASSHRDRVGTEAFF,TGTGCCAGCAGCCACCGGGACAGGGTGGGCACTGAAGCTTTCTTT,TRBV14,TRBJ1-1,few,TRBD1
CASSDRQALNEKLFF,TGTGCCAGCAGCGACCGACAGGCGCTAAATGAAAAACTGTTTTTT,TRBV5-4,TRBJ1-4,.,.
CASSLNREQFF,TGTGCCAGCAGCTTAAACAGGGAGCAGTTCTTC,TRBV7-6,TRBJ2-1,few,.
CASTTGTENSPLHF,TGTGCCAGCACTACTGGGACGGAGAATTCACCCCTCCACTTT,TRBV12-3/TRBV12-4,TRBJ1-6,few,.
CASSAAGTLYNEQFF,TGTGCCAGCAGCGCCGCCGGGACCCTATACAATGAGCAGTTCTTC,TRBV9,TRBJ2-1,few,.
CASSSLESGEAFF,TGTGCCAGCAGCTCCCTAGAATCGGGTGAAGCTTTCTTT,TRBV7-3,TRBJ1-1,.,.
CSVEADGGELFF,TGCAGCGTTGAAGCTGACGGCGGGGAGCTGTTTTTT,TRBV29-1,TRBJ2-2,few,.
CASSTRQGGQETQYF,TGTGCCAGCAGTACAAGACAGGGAGGCCAAGAGACCCAGTACTTC,TRBV6-2/TRBV6-3,TRBJ2-5,.,.
CASSLVPGQGSYEQYF,TGTGCCAGCAGCTTAGTTCCCGGACAGGGCTCCTACGAGCAGTACTTC,TRBV11-2,TRBJ2-7,.,TRBD1
CASSLDIFTGELFF,TGTGCCAGCAGTTTGGATATCTTCACCGGGGAGCTGTTTTTT,TRBV6-5,TRBJ2-2,.,.
CAISESSVGAGELFF,TGTGCCATCAGTGAGTCGAGCGTCGGGGCCGGGGAGCTGTTTTTT,TRBV10-3,TRBJ2-2,few,.
CASSPTPGARETQYF,TGTGCCAGCAGCCCCACGCCCGGGGCAAGGGAGACCCAGTACTTC,TRBV7-7,TRBJ2-5,few,.
CASSQVKASGIEQYF,TGTGCCAGCAGCCAAGTTAAGGCTTCTGGTATCGAGCAGTACTTC,TRBV3-1,TRBJ2-7,few,.
CATSIAGGVETQYF,TGTGCCACCAGTATTGCGGGAGGTGTGGAGACCCAGTACTTC,TRBV24-1,TRBJ2-5,.,TRBD2
CASSLGKYRGPSSYEQYF,TGTGCCAGCAGCTTAGGAAAATACAGGGGGCCAAGCTCCTACGAGCAGTACTTC,TRBV11-1,TRBJ2-7,few,TRBD1
CASIQTSGSNEQFF,TGTGCCAGCATCCAGACTAGCGGGTCCAATGAGCAGTTCTTC,TRBV6-1,TRBJ2-1,many,TRBD2
CASSPRDRNTGELFF,TGTGCCAGCTCACCACGGGATAGGAACACCGGGGAGCTGTTTTTT,TRBV18,TRBJ2-2,many,.
CSATSHSGNTIYF,TGCAGTGCTACATCCCACTCTGGAAACACCATATATTTT,TRBV20-1,TRBJ1-3,few,.
CASSLGFSNNQPQHF,TGCGCCAGCAGCTTGGGGTTTTCGAATAATCAGCCCCAGCATTTT,TRBV5-1,TRBJ1-5,few,.
CASSSTTSGSLSGELFF,TGCGCCAGCAGCTCGACGACTAGCGGGAGCCTATCCGGGGAGCTGTTTTTT,TRBV5-1,TRBJ2-2,few,TRBD2
CSARVLAGGSDEQFF,TGCAGTGCTAGAGTACTAGCGGGAGGGTCCGATGAGCAGTTCTTC,TRBV20-1,TRBJ2-1,few,TRBD2
CASSPQGGLDIQYF,TGTGCCAGCTCACCTCAAGGGGGGCTGGACATTCAGTACTTC,TRBV18,TRBJ2-4,few,.
CASSPPSTLLRELFF,TGTGCCAGCAGCCCCCCCTCAACCTTACTCAGGGAGCTGTTTTTT,TRBV7-9,TRBJ2-2,few,.
CASSLQINSASTDTQYF,TGTGCCAGCAGTCTACAAATCAACAGCGCTAGCACAGATACGCAGTATTTT,TRBV27,TRBJ2-3,few,.
CASSLAASGNTGELLF,TGTGCCAGCAGCTTAGCGGCCTCAGGGAACACCGGGGAGCTGCTTTTT,TRBV7-2,TRBJ2-2,once,.
CSARDLGGGYEQYF,TGCAGTGCTAGAGATCTCGGGGGTGGCTACGAGCAGTACTTC,TRBV20-1,TRBJ2-7,few,.
CASSHSNFVDEQFF,TGTGCCAGCAGCCATAGCAATTTCGTGGATGAGCAGTTCTTC,TRBV7-8,TRBJ2-1,.,.
CASSQLSSGHYNEQFF,TGTGCCAGCAGCCAATTGTCTAGCGGCCACTACAATGAGCAGTTCTTC,TRBV14,TRBJ2-1,few,TRBD2
CASSYSGSGEKLFF,TGTGCCAGCAGCTATTCGGGATCGGGTGAAAAACTGTTTTTT,TRBV7-2,TRBJ1-4,.,.
CATSDSRPQSSYNEQFF,TGTGCCACCAGTGATTCAAGACCCCAAAGCTCCTACAATGAGCAGTTCTTC,TRBV24-1,TRBJ2-1,.,.
CASSPGVTAKNIQYF,TGTGCCAGCAGCCCAGGAGTTACAGCCAAAAACATTCAGTACTTC,TRBV9,TRBJ2-4,few,.
CSVENGEQYF,TGCAGCGTTGAAAATGGCGAGCAGTACTTC,TRBV29-1,TRBJ2-7,.,.
CASSQEWRRGAFF,TGCGCCAGCAGCCAAGAGTGGCGCCGAGGAGCTTTCTTT,TRBV4-3,TRBJ1-1,.,.
CASSRELDTQYF,TGTGCCAGCAGTCGGGAGCTAGATACGCAGTATTTT,TRBV5-4,TRBJ2-3,few,.
CASSGQGNQETQYF,TGCGCCAGCAGCGGACAGGGGAACCAAGAGACCCAGTACTTC,TRBV5-1,TRBJ2-5,.,TRBD1